One sample yielded the 9 T cell receptor beta chains listed below, sequenced in a study of blood T cell repertoires in COVID-19 (dated by TCRdb to 2019 to 2021). The method was the immunoSEQ multiplex PCR assay. This is the immuneACCESS table as TCRdb keeps it, with only in-frame sequences that have V and J called. A part of the clones is gone; compared with another copy, unresolved V genes explain less than half, and the rest is unexplained. The sample profile shows about 58,000 clones; 65% to 85% of them were found once. The ten largest clones take up about 9.1% of the sample. The sample consisted of peripheral blood. Every receptor here comes from an older man with COVID-19, enrolled during active disease.

The V call is TRBV6-2 or TRBV6-3, the J call TRBJ1-5; 9 bases map to TRBD1. The CDR3 has 15 residues. CDR1 is MNHEY, CDR2 SVGEGT, per germline. The ends lost 5 bases at V and 4 bases at J; junction bases unmatched: 6. The CDR3 nucleotides read TGTGCCAGCAGTACCCCGACAGGGGGGAATCAGCCCCAGCATTTT. Protein sequence: CASSTPTGGNQPQHF.

The gene calls are TRBV9 and TRBJ2-1; 9 positions agree with TRBD2. The J segment lost 7 bases and the V segment lost 4 bases, leaving 9 bases of the junction unmatched. Germline CDR1 reads SGDLS; CDR2 reads YYNGEE. CDR3 length equals 15 residues. Here the CDR3 reads CASSLIAGAGNEQFF. The CDR3 DNA reads TGTGCCAGCAGCTTAATAGCGGGAGCGGGAAATGAGCAGTTCTTC.

This clone was found a few times. The V gene is TRBV19, the J gene TRBJ2-2; TRBD1 aligns across 7 bases. The CDR3 totals 15 residues. The germline V gene encodes CDR1 LNHDA and CDR2 SQIVND (reference sequence). Germline trimming cut 6 bases from V and 3 bases from J; bases unmatched to any gene: 7. CDR3 residues: CASRPQGYDTGELFF. Here the CDR3 DNA reads TGTGCCAGTAGGCCACAGGGGTACGACACCGGGGAGCTGTTTTTT.

This rearrangement joins TRBV5-4 to TRBJ2-5; possible D gene TRBD2, 5 bases. V was trimmed by 0 bases and J by 9 bases, leaving 15 bases between them. CDR3 length: 14 amino acids. The germline CDR1 and CDR2 sequences are SGHNT and YYREEE (reference sequence). This CDR3 is CASSLVGGPGAQYF. The CDR3 DNA reads as TGTGCCAGCAGCTTGGTAGGCGGCCCCGGGGCCCAGTACTTC.

This sequence joins TRBV10-3 and TRBJ1-1; D gene uncertain. Germline V lookup: CDR1 ENHRY, CDR2 SYGVKD. Trimming pared 8 bases from V and 6 bases from J, leaving 7 bases between. The CDR3 length is 10 residues. As DNA, the CDR3 is TGTGCCATCGGGGAGCCTGAAGCTTTCTTT. Its translation is CAIGEPEAFF.

The chain recombines TRBV21-1 with TRBJ2-7; the DNA was not compared with TRBD2, the D call given in the table. TRBV21-1 is flagged as a pseudogene. The CDR3 consists of 21 residues. This CDR3 is CASCIWGGLEREWDGSYEQYV. CDR3 sequence (DNA): TGTGCCAGCTGTATTTGGGGGGGACTAGAGCGGGAGTGGGATGGGTCCTACGAGCAGTACGTC.

DNA for the CDR3: TGTGCCAGCGGGGACAGGGTCCACGAAAAACTGTTTTTT. Its translation is CASGDRVHEKLFF. J is TRBJ1-4 and V is TRBV2, with 9 bases matching TRBD1. CDR1 is SNHLY and CDR2 is FYNNEI in the germline V gene. The CDR3 loop spans 13 amino acids. V was clipped by 8 bases and J by 8 bases; unmatched bases: 6. The whole variable domain, remainder taken from reference TRBV2 and TRBJ1-4, is EPEVTQTPSHQVTQMGQEVILRCVPISNHLYFYWYRQILGQKVEFLVSFYNNEISEKSEIFDDQFSVERPDGSNFTLKIRSTKLEDSAMYFCASGDRVHEKLFFGSGTQLSVL.

This chain connects TRBV24-1 to TRBJ1-1; 9 nucleotides align to TRBD1. The CDR3 is made up of 15 amino acids. J gave up 1 base and V 9 bases, and 8 bases lay outside the gene matches. The germline V gene has CDR1 KGHDR and CDR2 SFDVKD. CDR3: CATRGGTGWNTEAFF. CDR3 DNA: TGTGCCACCCGGGGGGGGACAGGGTGGAACACTGAAGCTTTCTTT.

This rearrangement joins TRBV7-6 to TRBJ1-1, with 8 bases lining up with TRBD1. In germline, CDR1 is SGHVS, CDR2 FNYEAQ. V lost 5 bases and J lost 3; bases outside the gene matches: 8. The CDR3 has 15 residues. The CDR3 reads CASSIAQGAHTEAFF. The CDR3 coding sequence is TGTGCCAGCAGCATCGCTCAGGGGGCTCACACTGAAGCTTTCTTT.